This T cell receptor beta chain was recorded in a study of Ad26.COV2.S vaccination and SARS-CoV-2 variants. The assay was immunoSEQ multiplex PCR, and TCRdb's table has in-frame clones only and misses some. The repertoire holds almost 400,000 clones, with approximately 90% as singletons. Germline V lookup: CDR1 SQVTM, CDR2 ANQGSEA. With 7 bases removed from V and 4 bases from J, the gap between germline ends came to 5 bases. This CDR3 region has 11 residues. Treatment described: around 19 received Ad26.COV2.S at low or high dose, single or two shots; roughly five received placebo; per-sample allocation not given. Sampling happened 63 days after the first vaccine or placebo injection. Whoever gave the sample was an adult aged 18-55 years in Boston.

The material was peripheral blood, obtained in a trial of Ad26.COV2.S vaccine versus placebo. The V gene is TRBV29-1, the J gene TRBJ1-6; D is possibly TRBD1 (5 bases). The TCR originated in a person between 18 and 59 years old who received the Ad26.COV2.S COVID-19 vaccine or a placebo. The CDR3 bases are TGCAGCGGGGGGTATAATTCACCCCTCCACTTT. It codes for CSGGYNSPLHF.